The source of this T cell receptor (beta chain) is a study of metastatic and nonmetastatic thyroid tumors. Study summary: Malignant thyroid and benign thyroid patients provided blood and tumor or nodule tissue whose repertoires were compared.

This clone appeared a few times. TCRdb re-called clones from the PCR reads using MiXCR. The sample includes around 34,000 clones, roughly a fifth seen only once; the top ten take approximately 8.1%. Every patient was untreated before thyroid surgery. This TCR derives from a female donor with papillary thyroid cancer or a benign thyroid nodule (not recorded which). Some clones in this sample may be carry-over from other donors' samples. Sequencing used blood.

The CDR3 protein is CAVGKVSNIQYF. CDR3 bases: TGTGCCGTGGGGAAGGTGTCGAACATTCAGTACTTC. This chain links TRBV6-1 with TRBJ2-4; D unclear. V lost 11 bases and J 7 bases, leaving 15 bases between the germline ends. Germline V lookup: CDR1 MNHNS, CDR2 SASEGT. The CDR3 contains 12 residues.